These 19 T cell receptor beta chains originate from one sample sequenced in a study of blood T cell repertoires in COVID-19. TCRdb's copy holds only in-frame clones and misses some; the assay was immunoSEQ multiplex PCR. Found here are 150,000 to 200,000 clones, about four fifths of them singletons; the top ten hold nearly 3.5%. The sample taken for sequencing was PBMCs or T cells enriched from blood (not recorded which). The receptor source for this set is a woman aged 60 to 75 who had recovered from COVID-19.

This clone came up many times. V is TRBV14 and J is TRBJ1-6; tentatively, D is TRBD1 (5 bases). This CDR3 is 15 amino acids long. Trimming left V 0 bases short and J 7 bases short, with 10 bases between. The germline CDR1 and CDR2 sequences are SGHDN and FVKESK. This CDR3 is CASSQDMGLNSPLHF. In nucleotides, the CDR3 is TGTGCCAGCAGCCAAGATATGGGGCTAAATTCACCCCTCCACTTT.

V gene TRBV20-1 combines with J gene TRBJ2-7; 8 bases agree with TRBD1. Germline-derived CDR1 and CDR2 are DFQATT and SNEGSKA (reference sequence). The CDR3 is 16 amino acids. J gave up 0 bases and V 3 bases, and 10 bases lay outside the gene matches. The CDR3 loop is CSASPRTGTSSYEQYF. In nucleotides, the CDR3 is TGCAGTGCTAGTCCCCGGACAGGGACGAGCTCCTACGAGCAGTACTTC.

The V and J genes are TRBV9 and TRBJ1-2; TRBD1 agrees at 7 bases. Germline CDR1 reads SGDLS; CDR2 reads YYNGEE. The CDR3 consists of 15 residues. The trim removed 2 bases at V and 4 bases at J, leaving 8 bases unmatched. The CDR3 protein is CASSVGGQQSYGYTF. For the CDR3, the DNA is TGTGCCAGCAGCGTTGGGGGACAGCAGTCCTATGGCTACACCTTC.

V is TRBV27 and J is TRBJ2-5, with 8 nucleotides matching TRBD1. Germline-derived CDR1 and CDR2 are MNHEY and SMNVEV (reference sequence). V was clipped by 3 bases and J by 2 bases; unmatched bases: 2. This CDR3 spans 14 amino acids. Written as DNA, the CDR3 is TGTGCCAGCAGTTTGGGACAGGAGCAAGAGACCCAGTACTTC. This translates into CASSLGQEQETQYF.

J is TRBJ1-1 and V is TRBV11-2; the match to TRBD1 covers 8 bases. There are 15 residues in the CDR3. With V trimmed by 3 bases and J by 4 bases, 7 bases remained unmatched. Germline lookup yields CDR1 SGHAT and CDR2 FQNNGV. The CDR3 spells CASSLRRGRVTEAFF. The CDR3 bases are TGTGCCAGCAGCTTGCGCAGGGGGCGGGTCACTGAAGCTTTCTTT. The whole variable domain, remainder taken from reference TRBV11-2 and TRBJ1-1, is EAGVAQSPRYKIIEKRQSVAFWCNPISGHATLYWYQQILGQGPKLLIQFQNNGVVDDSQLPKDRFSAERLKGVDSTLKIQPAKLEDSAVYLCASSLRRGRVTEAFFGQGTRLTVV.

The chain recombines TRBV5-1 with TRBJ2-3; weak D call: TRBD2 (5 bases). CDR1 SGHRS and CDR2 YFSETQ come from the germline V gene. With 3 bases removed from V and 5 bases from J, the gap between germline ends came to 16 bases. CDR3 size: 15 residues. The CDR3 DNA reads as TGCGCCAGCAGCTACGGACTCGGTCCTATAGATACGCAGTATTTT. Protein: CASSYGLGPIDTQYF.

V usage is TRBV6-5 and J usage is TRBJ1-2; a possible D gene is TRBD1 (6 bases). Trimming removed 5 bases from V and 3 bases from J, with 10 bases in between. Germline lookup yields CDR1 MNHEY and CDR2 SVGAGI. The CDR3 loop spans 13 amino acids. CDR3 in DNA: TGTGCCAGCAGTCCAGGGGCGTACTATGGCTACACCTTC. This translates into CASSPGAYYGYTF.

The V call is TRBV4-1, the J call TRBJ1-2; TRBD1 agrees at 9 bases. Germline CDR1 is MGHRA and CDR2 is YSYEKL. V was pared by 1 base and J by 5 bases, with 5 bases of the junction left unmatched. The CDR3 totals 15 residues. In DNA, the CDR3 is TGCGCCAGCAGCCAAGGGGGACAGGGCACATATGGCTACACCTTC. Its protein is CASSQGGQGTYGYTF.

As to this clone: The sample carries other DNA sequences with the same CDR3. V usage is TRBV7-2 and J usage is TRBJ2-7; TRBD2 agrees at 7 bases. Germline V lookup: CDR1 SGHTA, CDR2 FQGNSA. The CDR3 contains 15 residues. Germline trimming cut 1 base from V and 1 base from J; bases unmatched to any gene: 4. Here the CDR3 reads CASSLGLADSYEQYF. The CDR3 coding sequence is TGTGCCAGCAGCTTAGGGCTAGCGGATTCCTACGAGCAGTACTTC.

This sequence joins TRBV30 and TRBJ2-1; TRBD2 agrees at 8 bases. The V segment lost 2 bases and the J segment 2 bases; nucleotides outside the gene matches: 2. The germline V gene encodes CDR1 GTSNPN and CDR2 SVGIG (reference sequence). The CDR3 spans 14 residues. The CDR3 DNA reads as TGTGCCTGGAGTCGGGGGGGCCCCTACAATGAGCAGTTCTTC. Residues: CAWSRGGPYNEQFF.

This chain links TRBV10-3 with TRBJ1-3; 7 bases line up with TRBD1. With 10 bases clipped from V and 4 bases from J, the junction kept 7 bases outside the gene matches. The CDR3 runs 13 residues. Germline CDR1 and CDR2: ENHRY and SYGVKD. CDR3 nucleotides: TGTGCCAGTGCAGGGGGAGTCGGAAACACCATATATTTT. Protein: CASAGGVGNTIYF.

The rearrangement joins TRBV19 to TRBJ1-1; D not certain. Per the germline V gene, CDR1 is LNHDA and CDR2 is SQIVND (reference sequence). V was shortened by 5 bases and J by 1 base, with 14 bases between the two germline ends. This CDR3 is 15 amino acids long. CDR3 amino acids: CASSPKTQSNTEAFF. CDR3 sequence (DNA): TGTGCCAGTAGTCCAAAGACACAATCGAACACTGAAGCTTTCTTT.

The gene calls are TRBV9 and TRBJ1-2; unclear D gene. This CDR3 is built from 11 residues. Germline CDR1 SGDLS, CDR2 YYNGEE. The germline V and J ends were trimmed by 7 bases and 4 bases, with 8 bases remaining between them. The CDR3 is CASLGVYGYTF. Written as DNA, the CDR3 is TGTGCCAGCCTCGGGGTCTATGGCTACACCTTC.

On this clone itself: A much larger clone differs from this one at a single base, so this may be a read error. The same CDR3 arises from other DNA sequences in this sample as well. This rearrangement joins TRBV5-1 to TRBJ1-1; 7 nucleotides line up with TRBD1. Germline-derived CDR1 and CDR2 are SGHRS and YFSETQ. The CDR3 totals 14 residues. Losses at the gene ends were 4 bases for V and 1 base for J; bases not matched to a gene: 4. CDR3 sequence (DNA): TGCGCCAGCAGCCCGCAGGGGGGGAACACTGAAGCTTTCTTT. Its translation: CASSPQGGNTEAFF. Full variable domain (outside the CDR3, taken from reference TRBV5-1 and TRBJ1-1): KAGVTQTPRYLIKTRGQQVTLSCSPISGHRSVSWYQQTPGQGLQFLFEYFSETQRNKGNFPGRFSGRQFSNSRSEMNVSTLELGDSALYLCASSPQGGNTEAFFGQGTRLTVV.

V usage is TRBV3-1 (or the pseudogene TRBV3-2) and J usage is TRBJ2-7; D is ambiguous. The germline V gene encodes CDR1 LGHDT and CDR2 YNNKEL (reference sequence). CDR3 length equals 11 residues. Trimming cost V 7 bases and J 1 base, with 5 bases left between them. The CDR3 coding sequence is TGTGCCAGCACCTCGTCCTACGAGCAGTACTTC. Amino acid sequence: CASTSSYEQYF.

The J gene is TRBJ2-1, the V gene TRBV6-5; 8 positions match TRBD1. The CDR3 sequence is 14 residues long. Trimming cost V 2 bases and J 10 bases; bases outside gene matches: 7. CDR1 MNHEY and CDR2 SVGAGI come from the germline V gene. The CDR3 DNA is TGTGCCAGCAGTTACGGGCAGGGGGCTCGGGAGCAGTTCTTC. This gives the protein CASSYGQGAREQFF.

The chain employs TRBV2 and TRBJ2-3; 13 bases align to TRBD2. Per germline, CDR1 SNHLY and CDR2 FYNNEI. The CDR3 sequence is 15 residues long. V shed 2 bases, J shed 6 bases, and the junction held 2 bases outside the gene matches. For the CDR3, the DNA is TGTGCCAGCAGTGAAACTAGCGGGGGGGCGGATACGCAGTATTTT. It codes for CASSETSGGADTQYF.

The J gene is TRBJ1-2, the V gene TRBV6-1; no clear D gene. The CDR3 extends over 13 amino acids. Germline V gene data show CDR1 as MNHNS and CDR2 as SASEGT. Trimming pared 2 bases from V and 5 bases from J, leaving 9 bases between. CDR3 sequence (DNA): TGTGCCAGCAGTGAAACGGCGGAATATGGCTACACCTTC. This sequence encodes CASSETAEYGYTF.

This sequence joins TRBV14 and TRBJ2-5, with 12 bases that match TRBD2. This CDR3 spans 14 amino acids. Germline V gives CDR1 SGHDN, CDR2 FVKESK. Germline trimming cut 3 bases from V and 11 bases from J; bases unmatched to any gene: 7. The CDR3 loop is CASSHLGLAGRQYF. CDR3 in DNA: TGTGCCAGCAGCCATCTCGGACTAGCGGGGAGACAGTACTTC. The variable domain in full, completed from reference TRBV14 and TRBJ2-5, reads EAGVTQFPSHSVIEKGQTVTLRCDPISGHDNLYWYRRVMGKEIKFLLHFVKESKQDESGMPNNRFLAERTGGTYSTLKVQPAELEDSGVYFCASSHLGLAGRQYFGPGTRLLVL.